This T cell receptor beta chain was sequenced for a study of blood T cell repertoires in COVID-19. V lost 5 bases to trimming and J lost 1 base, with 11 bases between them. CDR1 SGHAT and CDR2 FQNNGV come from the germline V gene. The CDR3 is 14 amino acids. Sequencing was performed with immunoSEQ multiplex PCR; in TCRdb, only in-frame clones are kept and a portion is missing. The data contain roughly 200,000 clones, approximately 89% of them singletons. The sequenced sample consisted of PBMCs or T cells enriched from blood (not recorded which). The chain carries TRBV11-2 and TRBJ2-5, with D perhaps matching TRBD1 (6 bases). This TCR was sampled from a woman aged 30 to 39 with acute COVID-19. This CDR3 reads CASSPTGSQETQYF. The CDR3 DNA is TGTGCCAGCAGCCCCACAGGGTCCCAAGAGACCCAGTACTTC. Drawing the rest from reference TRBV11-2 and TRBJ2-5, the complete variable domain is EAGVAQSPRYKIIEKRQSVAFWCNPISGHATLYWYQQILGQGPKLLIQFQNNGVVDDSQLPKDRFSAERLKGVDSTLKIQPAKLEDSAVYLCASSPTGSQETQYFGPGTRLLVL.